This T cell receptor (beta chain) was obtained from a study of early T cells in non-severe SARS-CoV-2 infection. Unique molecular identifier tags were affixed to discrete cDNA molecules. TCRdb fed the 5' RACE reads into MiXCR, producing one record per CDR3 protein. There are some 40,000 distinct CDR3 sequences in the sample; about 5% occur only once, and roughly 27% lies in the top ten. Remarks on this clonotype: Antigen: not known.

The CDR3 runs 17 residues. CDR1 is DFQATT, CDR2 SNEGSKA, per germline (reference sequence). V shed 3 bases and J 1 base; nucleotides not matched to a gene: 8. Broader study findings: There was a bias toward anti-spike CD8 responses in VDJdb matching, which missed private and CD4 specificities.

Sequenced material: whole blood. This TCR was sampled from an adult who was a healthcare worker with PCR-confirmed SARS-CoV-2 infection or an uninfected control (not recorded which). This chain uses TRBV20-1 with TRBJ2-3, with 12 bases matching TRBD2. The CDR3 protein is CSASRLAGGPRTDTQYF. The DNA for the CDR3 is TGCAGTGCTAGTCGGCTAGCGGGGGGGCCTCGCACAGATACGCAGTATTTT.